The 16 T cell receptor beta chains presented below share a single source sample, sequenced in a study of T cell responses to AZD1222 COVID-19 vaccine. Assay used: immunoSEQ multiplex PCR; TCRdb lists only in-frame clones, some missing. The table includes approximately 190,000 clones, about 87% detected once. The sample here was peripheral blood, taken on day 0 of MenACWY control vaccination. The receptors derive from an adult in good health.

To note about this clone: This same CDR3 is encoded by further DNA sequences in the sample. This chain connects TRBV5-1 to TRBJ2-2; D is unresolved. The CDR3 is 14 amino acids. V was trimmed by 7 bases and J by 1 base, leaving 11 bases between them. The germline V gene encodes CDR1 SGHRS and CDR2 YFSETQ. CDR3 in DNA: TGCGCCAGCCGCCCGTTGGGGAACACCGGGGAGCTGTTTTTT. It specifies CASRPLGNTGELFF. Complete variable domain (other parts from reference TRBV5-1 and TRBJ2-2): KAGVTQTPRYLIKTRGQQVTLSCSPISGHRSVSWYQQTPGQGLQFLFEYFSETQRNKGNFPGRFSGRQFSNSRSEMNVSTLELGDSALYLCASRPLGNTGELFFGEGSRLTVL.

The chain employs TRBV1 and TRBJ1-6; TRBD1 is the table's D call and was not checked against the DNA. TRBV1 is annotated as a pseudogene. The length of the CDR3 is 19 residues. CDR3 protein: CTSSQDQDRVNSYNSPLHF. The CDR3, as DNA: TGCACCAGCAGCCAAGATCAAGACAGGGTTAATTCCTATAATTCACCCCTCCACTTT.

The V gene is TRBV7-2, the J gene TRBJ2-2, with 9 bases matching TRBD2. The CDR3 contains 18 residues. Germline V gives CDR1 SGHTA, CDR2 FQGNSA. V dropped 0 bases and J dropped 1; count of bases not matched to a gene: 6. CDR3: CASSLASLRGGNTGELFF. CDR3 sequence (DNA): TGTGCCAGCAGCTTAGCCTCTTTGCGGGGGGGGAACACCGGGGAGCTGTTTTTT.

The chain employs TRBV12-3 or TRBV12-4 and TRBJ2-3; D might be TRBD2 (6 bases). This CDR3 comprises 13 residues. Trimming removed 3 bases from V and 7 bases from J, with 11 bases in between. This chain's CDR3 is CASSLGGTNTQYF. The CDR3 DNA reads TGTGCCAGCAGTTTGGGAGGTACAAATACGCAGTATTTT.

The chain uses TRBV9 and TRBJ2-3; a weak D match, TRBD2 (5 bases). This CDR3 has 13 residues. V was clipped by 0 bases and J by 10 bases, with 12 bases between them. CDR1 is SGDLS and CDR2 is YYNGEE in the germline V gene. The CDR3 DNA is TGTGCCAGCAGCGTAGCCGGAGGTGGGTCGCAGTATTTT. The encoded protein is CASSVAGGGSQYF.

The gene calls are TRBV19 and TRBJ1-4; no definite D call. The germline CDR1 and CDR2 sequences are LNHDA and SQIVND (reference sequence). Trimming removed 7 bases at V and 8 bases at J, with 17 bases between. There are 14 residues in the CDR3. The CDR3 protein is CASNAPEGGEKLFF. The CDR3 bases are TGTGCCAGTAACGCACCGGAGGGAGGAGAAAAACTGTTTTTT.

The chain joins TRBV9 to TRBJ2-5; 7 nucleotides line up with TRBD1. The V gene end was trimmed by 3 bases and the J gene end by 5 bases; junction bases not matched to a gene: 7. This CDR3 has 14 residues. Germline CDR1 and CDR2: SGDLS and YYNGEE. CDR3 sequence: CASSGRQGQETQYF. CDR3 nucleotides: TGTGCCAGCAGCGGGAGACAGGGCCAGGAGACCCAGTACTTC.

The chain recombines TRBV20-1 with TRBJ2-1, with D perhaps TRBD1 or TRBD2 (5 bases each). In germline, CDR1 is DFQATT, CDR2 SNEGSKA (reference sequence). This CDR3 region has 17 residues. V was trimmed by 3 bases and J by 4 bases, leaving 22 bases between them. The CDR3 protein is CSASSSPGAQLYNEQFF. The CDR3 DNA reads as TGCAGTGCTAGTAGTAGCCCCGGGGCCCAACTTTACAATGAGCAGTTCTTC.

V and J are TRBV19 and TRBJ1-2; perhaps TRBD1 as D (6 bases). The CDR3 covers 14 residues. Trimming stripped 6 bases from V and 4 bases from J, with 15 bases between. Germline values: CDR1 LNHDA, CDR2 SQIVND (reference sequence). The CDR3 region has the DNA TGTGCCAGTAGCCGGGGGCTATGGAGCTATGGCTACACCTTC. Encoded protein: CASSRGLWSYGYTF.

The chain recombines TRBV14 with TRBJ2-3, with D possibly matching TRBD1 (6 bases). V was pared by 6 bases and J by 4 bases, with 14 bases between. The CDR3 is 14 amino acids. Looked up from germline, CDR1 is SGHDN and CDR2 is FVKESK. In DNA, the CDR3 is TGTGCCAGCAGTAAGGGGAAGGGGGCAGATACGCAGTATTTT. It translates to CASSKGKGADTQYF.

This chain connects TRBV7-2 to TRBJ2-3; 8 bases agree with TRBD2. With V trimmed by 6 bases and J by 6 bases, 11 bases remained unmatched. Germline V gene lookup returns CDR1 SGHTA and CDR2 FQGNSA. This CDR3 is 15 amino acids long. Here the CDR3 reads CASRRNGGGPDTQYF. The CDR3 DNA reads TGTGCCAGCAGGCGTAACGGGGGGGGCCCCGATACGCAGTATTTT.

This chain's CDR3 is CASSKTGGGLSYEQYF. In nucleotides, the CDR3 is TGTGCCAGCAGTAAAACAGGGGGAGGGCTCTCCTACGAGCAGTACTTC. This chain connects TRBV2 to TRBJ2-7; perhaps TRBD1 as D (8 bases). The CDR3 loop spans 16 amino acids. The germline V gene has CDR1 SNHLY and CDR2 FYNNEI. V was pared by 5 bases and J by 0 bases, with 17 bases between.

The chain recombines TRBV5-1 with TRBJ1-5, with no clear D. This CDR3 has 13 residues. Per the germline V gene, CDR1 is SGHRS and CDR2 is YFSETQ. The V and J ends lost 1 base and 7 bases respectively, with 9 bases between them. The CDR3 loop is CASSLSAGQPQHF. The CDR3 DNA sequence: TGCGCCAGCAGCTTGTCCGCCGGCCAGCCCCAGCATTTT.

The chain couples TRBV5-1 to TRBJ2-1; 7 bases line up with TRBD2. Germline V gives CDR1 SGHRS, CDR2 YFSETQ. The CDR3 has 15 amino acids. The trim removed 4 bases at V and 1 base at J, leaving 5 bases unmatched. The CDR3, as DNA: TGCGCCAGCAGCCCGGGAGGAGGTTCCTACAATGAGCAGTTCTTC. This translates into CASSPGGGSYNEQFF.

The table lists this clone with a count of one. This chain joins TRBV24-1 and TRBJ1-4, with D perhaps TRBD1 (5 bases). This CDR3 spans 14 amino acids. CDR1 is KGHDR and CDR2 is SFDVKD in the germline V gene. The V end was cut by 5 bases, the J end by 7 bases, with 13 bases between. CDR3 coding DNA: TGTGCCACCAGTGGGGGGACCTCGGGTGAAAAACTGTTTTTT. It translates to CATSGGTSGEKLFF.

The CDR3 DNA reads as TGTGCCAGCAGCTCGAGTCAGGGGAGAGCTAACTATGGCTACACCTTC. Encoded protein: CASSSSQGRANYGYTF. The rearrangement uses TRBV7-9 and TRBJ1-2; weak D call: TRBD1 (6 bases). This CDR3 has 16 amino acids. Trimming pared 4 bases from V and 0 bases from J, leaving 15 bases between. Germline V lookup: CDR1 SEHNR, CDR2 FQNEAQ (reference sequence).